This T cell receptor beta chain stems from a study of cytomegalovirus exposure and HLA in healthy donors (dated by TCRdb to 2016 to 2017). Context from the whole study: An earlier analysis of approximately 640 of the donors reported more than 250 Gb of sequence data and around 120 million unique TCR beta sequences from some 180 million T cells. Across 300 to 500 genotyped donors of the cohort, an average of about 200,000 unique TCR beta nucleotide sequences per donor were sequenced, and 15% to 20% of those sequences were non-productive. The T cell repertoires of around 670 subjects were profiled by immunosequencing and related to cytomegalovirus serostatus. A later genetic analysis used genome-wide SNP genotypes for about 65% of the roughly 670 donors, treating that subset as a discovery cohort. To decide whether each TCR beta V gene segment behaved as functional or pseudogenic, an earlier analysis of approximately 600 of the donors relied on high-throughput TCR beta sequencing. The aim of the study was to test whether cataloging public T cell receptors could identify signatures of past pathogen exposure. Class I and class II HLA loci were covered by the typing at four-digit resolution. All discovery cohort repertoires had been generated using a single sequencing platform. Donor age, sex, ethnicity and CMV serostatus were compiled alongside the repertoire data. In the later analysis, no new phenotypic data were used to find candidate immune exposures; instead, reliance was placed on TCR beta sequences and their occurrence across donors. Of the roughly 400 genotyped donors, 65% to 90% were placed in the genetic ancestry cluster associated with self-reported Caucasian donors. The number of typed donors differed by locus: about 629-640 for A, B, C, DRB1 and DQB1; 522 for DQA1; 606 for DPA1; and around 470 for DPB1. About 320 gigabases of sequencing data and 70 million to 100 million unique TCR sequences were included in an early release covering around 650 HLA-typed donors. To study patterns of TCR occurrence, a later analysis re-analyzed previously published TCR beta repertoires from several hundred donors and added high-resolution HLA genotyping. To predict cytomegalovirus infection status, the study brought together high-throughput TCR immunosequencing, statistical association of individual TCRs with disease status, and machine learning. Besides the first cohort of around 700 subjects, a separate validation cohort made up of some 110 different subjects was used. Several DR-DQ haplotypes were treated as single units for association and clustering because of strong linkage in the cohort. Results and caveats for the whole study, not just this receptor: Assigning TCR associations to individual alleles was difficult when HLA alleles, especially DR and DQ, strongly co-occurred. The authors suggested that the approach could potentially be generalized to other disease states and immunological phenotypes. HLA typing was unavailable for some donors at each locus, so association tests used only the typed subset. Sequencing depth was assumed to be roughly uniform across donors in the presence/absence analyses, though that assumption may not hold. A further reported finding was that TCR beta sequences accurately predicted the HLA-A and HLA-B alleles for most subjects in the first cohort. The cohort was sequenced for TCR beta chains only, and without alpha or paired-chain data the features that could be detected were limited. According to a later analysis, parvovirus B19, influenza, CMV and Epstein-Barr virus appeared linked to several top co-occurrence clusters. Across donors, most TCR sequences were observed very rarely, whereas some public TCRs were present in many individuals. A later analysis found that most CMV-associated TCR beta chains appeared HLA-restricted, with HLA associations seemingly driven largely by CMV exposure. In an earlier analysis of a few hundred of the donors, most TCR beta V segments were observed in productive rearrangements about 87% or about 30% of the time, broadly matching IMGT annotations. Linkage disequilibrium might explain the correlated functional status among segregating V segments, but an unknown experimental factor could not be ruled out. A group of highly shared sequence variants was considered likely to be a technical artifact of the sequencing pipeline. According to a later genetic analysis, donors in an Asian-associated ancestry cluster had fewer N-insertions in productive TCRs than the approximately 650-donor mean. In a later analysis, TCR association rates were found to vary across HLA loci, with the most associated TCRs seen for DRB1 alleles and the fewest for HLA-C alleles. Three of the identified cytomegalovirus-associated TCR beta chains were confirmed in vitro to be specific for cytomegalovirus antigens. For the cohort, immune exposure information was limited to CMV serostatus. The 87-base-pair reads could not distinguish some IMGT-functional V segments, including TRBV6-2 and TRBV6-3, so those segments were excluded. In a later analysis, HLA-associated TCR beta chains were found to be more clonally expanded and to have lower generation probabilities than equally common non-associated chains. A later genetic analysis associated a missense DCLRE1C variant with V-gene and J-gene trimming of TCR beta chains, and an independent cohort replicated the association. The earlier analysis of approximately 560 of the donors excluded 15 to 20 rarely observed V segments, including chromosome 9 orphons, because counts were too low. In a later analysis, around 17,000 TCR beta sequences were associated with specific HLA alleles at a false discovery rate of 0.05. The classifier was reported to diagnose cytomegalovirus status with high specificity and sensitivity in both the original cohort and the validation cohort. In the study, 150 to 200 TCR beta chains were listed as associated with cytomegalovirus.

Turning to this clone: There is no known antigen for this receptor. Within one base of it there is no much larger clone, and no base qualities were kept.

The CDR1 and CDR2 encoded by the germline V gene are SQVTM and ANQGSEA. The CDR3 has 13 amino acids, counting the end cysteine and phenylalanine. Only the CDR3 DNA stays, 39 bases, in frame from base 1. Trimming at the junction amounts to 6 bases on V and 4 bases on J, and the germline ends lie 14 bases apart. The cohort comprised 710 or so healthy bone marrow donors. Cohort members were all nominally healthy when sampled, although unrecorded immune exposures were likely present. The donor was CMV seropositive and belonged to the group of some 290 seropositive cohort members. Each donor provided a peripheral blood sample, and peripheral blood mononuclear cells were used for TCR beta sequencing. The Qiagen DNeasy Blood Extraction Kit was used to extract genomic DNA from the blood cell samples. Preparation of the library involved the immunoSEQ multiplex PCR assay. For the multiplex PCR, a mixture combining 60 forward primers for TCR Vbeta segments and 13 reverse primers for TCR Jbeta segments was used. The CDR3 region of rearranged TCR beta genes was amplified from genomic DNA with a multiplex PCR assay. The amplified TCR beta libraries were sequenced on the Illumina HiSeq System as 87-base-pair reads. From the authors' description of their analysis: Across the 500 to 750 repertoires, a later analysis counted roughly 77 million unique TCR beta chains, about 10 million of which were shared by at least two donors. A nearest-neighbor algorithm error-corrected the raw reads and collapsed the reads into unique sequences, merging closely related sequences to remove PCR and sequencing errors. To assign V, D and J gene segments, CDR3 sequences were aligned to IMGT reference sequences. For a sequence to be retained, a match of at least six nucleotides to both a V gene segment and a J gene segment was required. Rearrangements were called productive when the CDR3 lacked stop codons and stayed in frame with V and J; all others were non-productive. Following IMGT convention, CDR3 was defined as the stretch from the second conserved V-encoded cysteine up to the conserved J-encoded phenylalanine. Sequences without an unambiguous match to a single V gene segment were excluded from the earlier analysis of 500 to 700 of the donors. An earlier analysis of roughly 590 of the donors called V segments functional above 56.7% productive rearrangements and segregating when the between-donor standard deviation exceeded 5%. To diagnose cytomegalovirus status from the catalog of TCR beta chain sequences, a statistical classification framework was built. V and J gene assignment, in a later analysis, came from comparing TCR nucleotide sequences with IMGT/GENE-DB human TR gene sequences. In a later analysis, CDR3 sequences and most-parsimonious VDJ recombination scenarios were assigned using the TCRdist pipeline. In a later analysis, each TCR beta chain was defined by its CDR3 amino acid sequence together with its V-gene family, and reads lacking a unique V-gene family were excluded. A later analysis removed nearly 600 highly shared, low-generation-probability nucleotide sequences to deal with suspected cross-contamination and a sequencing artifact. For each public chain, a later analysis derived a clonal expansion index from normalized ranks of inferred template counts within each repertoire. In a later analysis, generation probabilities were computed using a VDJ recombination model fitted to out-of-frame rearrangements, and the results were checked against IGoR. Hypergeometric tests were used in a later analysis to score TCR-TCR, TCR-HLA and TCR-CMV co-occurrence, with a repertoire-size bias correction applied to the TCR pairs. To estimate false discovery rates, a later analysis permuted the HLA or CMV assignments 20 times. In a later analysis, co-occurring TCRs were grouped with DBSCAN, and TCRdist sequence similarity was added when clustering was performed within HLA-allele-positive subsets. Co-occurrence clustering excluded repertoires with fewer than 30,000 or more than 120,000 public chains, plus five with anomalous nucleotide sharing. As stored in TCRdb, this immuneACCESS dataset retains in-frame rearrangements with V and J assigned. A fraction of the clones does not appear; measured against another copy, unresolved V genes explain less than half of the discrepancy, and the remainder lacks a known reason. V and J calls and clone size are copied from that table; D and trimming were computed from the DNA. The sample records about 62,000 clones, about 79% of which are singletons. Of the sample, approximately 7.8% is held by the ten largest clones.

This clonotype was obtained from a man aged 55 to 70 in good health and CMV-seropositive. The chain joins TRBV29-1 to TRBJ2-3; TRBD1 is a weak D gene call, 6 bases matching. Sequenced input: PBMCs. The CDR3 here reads CSVSEGVADTQYF. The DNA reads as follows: TGCAGCGTCTCAGAGGGGGTTGCAGATACGCAGTATTTT.